This is a list of T cell receptor beta chains from one sample in a study of identical twins. Via MiXCR, TCRdb re-called the 5' RACE reads, giving one row per CDR3 protein. The sample lists 450,000 to 500,000 distinct CDR3 sequences, roughly an eighth occurring once. Another study also made use of these data, one on yellow fever vaccine responses in identical twins.

The sequencing input was CD4+ T cells sorted from blood. The receptors stem from a woman aged 18-30 years in good health. Each CDR3 is given with its conserved first and last residue. Each record gives: V gene, CDR3 protein.

TRBV2,CATGPETYNEQFF
TRBV3-1,CASSHGLLNEQFF
TRBV6-1,CASSPAGAYNEQFF
TRBV5-5,CASSDGTGSWGQYF
TRBV15,CATSRGDQGGRTEAFF
TRBV5-1,CASSPTSGRALDEQFF
TRBV5-1,CASSLGGAGNQPQHF
TRBV5-1,CASSAQDSGLHF
TRBV3-1,CASSPPLPGVEAFF
TRBV5-6,CASSLGIGLAGSYEQYF
TRBV7-9,CASSLETGTGGAGGYTF
TRBV20-1,CSATHGYEQYF
TRBV28,CASINAGKTNEQFF
TRBV30,CAWMGETSGRELFF
TRBV20-1,CSVPSPPSYEQYF
TRBV28,CASGSGGAADTQYF
TRBV12-3/TRBV12-4,CASSLRTSEMNEQFF
TRBV5-1,CASSLSPQENIQYF
TRBV20-1,CSARAGGNQLLGQFF
TRBV28,CASTDPGGLDTQYF
TRBV4-1,CASSQDSAEPGDTQYF
TRBV29-1,CSVGFDRAKNIQYF
TRBV24-1,CATSDSQIETQYF
TRBV19,CASSILGLASRTEQFF
TRBV18,CASSRQVGGEQYF
TRBV19,CASTFAWGVTDTQYF
TRBV10-3,CAITWGASYNDEQFF
TRBV11-2,CASSSTGVGEQYF
TRBV29-1,CGTTTRGVEGLYNEQFF
TRBV3-1,CASSPTTGDNEQFF
TRBV6-1,CASTSGTSGKFSYNEQFF
TRBV28,CAISPPIGTAFSYEQYF
TRBV20-1,CSARRAMARGQNIQYF
TRBV5-1,CASRLVLNEKLFF
TRBV12-3/TRBV12-4,CASSLSLEQYF
TRBV7-2,CASSLWNGYSYNEQFF
TRBV11-1,CASSLSGGGTAGANVLTF
TRBV19,CASSIDGTVRGEQYF
TRBV25-1,CASSRGEGQYF
TRBV11-2,CASSLDLGTGGNEQFF